The present T cell receptor beta chain was sequenced within a study of T-cell memory formation after mild COVID-19. Using its own MiXCR run on the 5' RACE reads, TCRdb lists one record per CDR3 protein. The sample shows roughly 580,000 distinct CDR3 sequences, 18% of them seen only once. Notes on this clonotype: Antigen specificity is unknown.

General study points: CM and EM subsets held most contracting CD4+ clones; EMRA held CD8+ ones.

Germline V lookup: CDR1 KGHSH, CDR2 LQKENI. The CDR3 is 16 residues long. V lost 0 bases and J 4 bases, leaving 14 bases between the germline ends. The clonotype was recovered from an adult woman who had mild COVID-19 (a few samples of this study predate the infection). Cell type and time point are not known. The sequencing input was PBMCs or a T cell subset sorted from them (not recorded which). This chain links TRBV18 with TRBJ2-3, with D perhaps TRBD1 (5 bases). The CDR3 loop reads CASSPPNQGGADTQYF. The CDR3, as DNA: TGTGCCAGCTCACCACCAAACCAGGGCGGCGCAGATACGCAGTATTTT.